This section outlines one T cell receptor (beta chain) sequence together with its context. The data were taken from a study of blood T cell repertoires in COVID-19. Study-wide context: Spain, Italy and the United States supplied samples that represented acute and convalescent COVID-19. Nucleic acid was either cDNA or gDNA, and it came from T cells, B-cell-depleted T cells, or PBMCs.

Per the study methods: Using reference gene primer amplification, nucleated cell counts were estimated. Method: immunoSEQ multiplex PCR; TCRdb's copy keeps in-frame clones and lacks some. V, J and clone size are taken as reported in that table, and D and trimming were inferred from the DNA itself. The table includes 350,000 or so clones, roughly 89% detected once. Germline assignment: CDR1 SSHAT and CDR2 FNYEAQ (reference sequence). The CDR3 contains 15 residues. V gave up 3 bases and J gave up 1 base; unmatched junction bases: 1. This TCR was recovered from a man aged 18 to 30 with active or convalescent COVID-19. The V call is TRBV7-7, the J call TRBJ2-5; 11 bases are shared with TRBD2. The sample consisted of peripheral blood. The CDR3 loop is CASSFGTSGQETQYF. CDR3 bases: TGTGCCAGCAGCTTCGGGACTAGCGGCCAAGAGACCCAGTACTTC.